Each of the 20 T cell receptor beta chains below was sequenced from the same sample in a study of blood T cells in healthy people across ages. PCR was performed a second time for 7 to 11 cycles using a sample-barcoded 5' primer and a J-beta primer mix. TCRdb re-derived calls from the 5' RACE reads in MiXCR, one entry per CDR3 protein. This sample has roughly 730,000 distinct CDR3 sequences; around 50% occur once, and the top ten carry more than 25%. Sequenced sample: blood. These TCRs come from a man aged 40-49 years in good health.

The V and J genes are TRBV6-6 and TRBJ2-3, with 9 positions matching TRBD1. CDR1 is MNHNY, CDR2 SVGAGI, per germline (reference sequence). Germline trimming cut 5 bases from V and 5 bases from J; bases unmatched to any gene: 5. The CDR3 is made up of 14 amino acids. Here the CDR3 reads CASSAGTGIDTQYF. CDR3 coding DNA: TGTGCCAGCAGTGCAGGGACAGGGATAGATACGCAGTATTTT.

The table lists this clonotype with a few counts. The chain has TRBV11-2 and TRBJ2-3, with D uncertain. The CDR3 runs 15 residues. V lost 2 bases and J lost 2, with 11 bases in between. The germline V gene has CDR1 SGHAT and CDR2 FQNNGV. The CDR3 loop reads CASSLSPSFTDTQYF. Here the CDR3 DNA reads TGTGCCAGCAGCTTAAGTCCCAGCTTCACAGATACGCAGTATTTT.

The chain combines TRBV12-3 or TRBV12-4 with TRBJ2-2, with a weak D call TRBD2 (5 bases). Between the trimmed V and J ends, which lost 7 bases and 7 bases, there was a span of 13 bases. This CDR3 has 13 amino acids. The CDR3 loop is CASKVSEGGELFF. The CDR3, as DNA: TGTGCCAGCAAAGTAAGCGAGGGCGGGGAGCTGTTTTTT.

This sequence joins TRBV27 and TRBJ2-5, with a possible D match to TRBD1 (5 bases). The V and J ends lost 2 bases and 1 base respectively, with 11 bases between them. Germline V lookup: CDR1 MNHEY, CDR2 SMNVEV (reference sequence). The CDR3 consists of 15 residues. CDR3 residues: CASSLRKGFQETQYF. DNA of the CDR3: TGTGCCAGCAGTTTAAGAAAGGGGTTCCAAGAGACCCAGTACTTC.

V usage is TRBV5-6 and J usage is TRBJ1-6; D may be TRBD1 (6 bases). The CDR3 consists of 17 residues. Trimming stripped 3 bases from V and 5 bases from J, with 18 bases between. Germline loops: CDR1 SGHDT, CDR2 YYEEEE. DNA of the CDR3: TGTGCCAGCAGCTCTGTCCTAGGACAGACCAATAATTCACCCCTCCACTTT. Translation: CASSSVLGQTNNSPLHF.

This clonotype has ten or more counts. The rearrangement joins TRBV7-9 to TRBJ2-1; weak D call: TRBD2 (5 bases). The germline V gene encodes CDR1 SEHNR and CDR2 FQNEAQ (reference sequence). V was clipped by 2 bases and J by 6 bases, with 8 bases between them. CDR3 size: 13 residues. This CDR3 reads CASSLWSGNEQFF. CDR3 in DNA: TGTGCCAGCAGCTTATGGAGCGGCAATGAGCAGTTCTTC. Supplemented by reference TRBV7-9 and TRBJ2-1, the full variable domain reads DTGVSQNPRHKITKRGQNVTFRCDPISEHNRLYWYRQTLGQGPEFLTYFQNEAQLEKSRLLSDRFSAERPKGSFSTLEIQRTEQGDSAMYLCASSLWSGNEQFFGPGTRLTVL.

This clonotype was found once. The chain employs TRBV20-1 and TRBJ2-7; the D gene is possibly TRBD1 (6 bases). The CDR3 covers 13 residues. Germline CDR1 is DFQATT and CDR2 is SNEGSKA (reference sequence). Trimming left V 2 bases short and J 2 bases short, with 10 bases between. The CDR3 DNA is TGCAGTGCTAGACCGGGACATACCTACGAGCAGTACTTC. This gives the protein CSARPGHTYEQYF.

The chain combines TRBV4-1 with TRBJ2-7; D ambiguous. CDR3 length equals 16 residues. Between the trimmed V and J ends, which lost 0 bases and 3 bases, there was a span of 15 bases. The germline CDR1 and CDR2 sequences are MGHRA and YSYEKL. The CDR3 is CASSQDPTAKFYEQYF. DNA of the CDR3: TGCGCCAGCAGCCAAGATCCTACAGCCAAATTCTACGAGCAGTACTTC.

This clonotype was picked up a small number of times. This sequence joins TRBV7-2 and TRBJ2-1, with TRBD2 matching over 7 bases. The CDR3 has 16 amino acids. Germline CDR1 SGHTA, CDR2 FQGNSA. The V gene end was trimmed by 0 bases and the J gene end by 4 bases; junction bases not matched to a gene: 6. CDR3 sequence: CASSLATAGVYNEQFF. The CDR3 bases are TGTGCCAGCAGCTTAGCGACGGCGGGAGTGTACAATGAGCAGTTCTTC.

The chain has TRBV7-8 and TRBJ1-5; D remains ambiguous. Germline values: CDR1 SGHVS, CDR2 FQNEAQ. Trimming took off 1 base at V and 7 bases at J, with 14 bases between the two ends. CDR3 length: 15 amino acids. The DNA for the CDR3 is TGTGCCAGCAGCTTAGGGCGGATAGGTACGCAGCCCCAGCATTTT. It yields the protein CASSLGRIGTQPQHF.

V gene TRBV28 combines with J gene TRBJ1-5; D not certain. The CDR3 totals 15 residues. Trimming took 3 bases from V and 3 from J, leaving 12 bases between them. CDR1 is MDHEN and CDR2 is SYDVKM in the germline V gene. CDR3 sequence (DNA): TGTGCCAGCAGTTTTGGGGTACTCGACAATCAGCCCCAGCATTTT. Protein sequence: CASSFGVLDNQPQHF.

The chain links TRBV20-1 to TRBJ1-2; D is uncertain. In germline, CDR1 is DFQATT, CDR2 SNEGSKA (reference sequence). This CDR3 is built from 12 residues. Trimming took 6 bases from V and 3 from J, leaving 11 bases between them. CDR3 residues: CSATDLDYGYTF. DNA of the CDR3: TGCAGTGCAACGGATCTGGACTATGGCTACACCTTC.

There are a few counts of this clonotype. The V gene is TRBV9, the J gene TRBJ1-2; D is ambiguous. The CDR3 is 16 amino acids. The V gene's germline CDR1 is SGDLS and CDR2 YYNGEE. V was pared by 3 bases and J by 2 bases, with 17 bases between. The CDR3 region is CASSEGPAALNYGYTF. For the CDR3, the DNA is TGTGCCAGCAGCGAGGGCCCGGCAGCCCTGAACTATGGCTACACCTTC. The entire variable domain, with the rest obtained from reference TRBV9 and TRBJ1-2, is as follows: DSGVTQTPKHLITATGQRVTLRCSPRSGDLSVYWYQQSLDQGLQFLIQYYNGEERAKGNILERFSAQQFPDLHSELNLSSLELGDSALYFCASSEGPAALNYGYTFGSGTRLTVV.

The chain couples TRBV7-3 to TRBJ2-5; D might be TRBD2 (5 bases). The CDR3 loop spans 14 amino acids. Germline V gene sequence: CDR1 SGHTA, CDR2 FQGTGA. The V end was cut by 5 bases, the J end by 3 bases, with 13 bases between. The DNA for the CDR3 is TGTGCCAGCAGCCCAGGAGGCCAGGAAGAGACCCAGTACTTC. Amino acids: CASSPGGQEETQYF.

This chain uses TRBV5-5 with TRBJ1-1; TRBD1 aligns across 7 bases. There are 15 residues in the CDR3. Germline lookup yields CDR1 SGHKS and CDR2 YYEKEE (reference sequence). The J segment lost 7 bases and the V segment lost 0 bases, leaving 9 bases of the junction unmatched. CDR3 coding DNA: TGTGCCAGCAGCTTGGAACTGGGAAGGGACAGTGAAGCTTTCTTT. Translated, it gives CASSLELGRDSEAFF.

This sequence joins TRBV12-3 or TRBV12-4 and TRBJ2-5; tentatively, D is TRBD1 or TRBD2 (5 bases each). The CDR3 is 14 amino acids. V was trimmed by 3 bases and J by 4 bases, leaving 12 bases between them. The CDR3 coding sequence is TGTGCCAGCAGTTTCGGGGCTGGATCAGAGACCCAGTACTTC. Translating it yields CASSFGAGSETQYF.

V gene TRBV11-2 combines with J gene TRBJ2-3; D might be TRBD2 (7 bases). Trimming left V 2 bases short and J 5 bases short, with 14 bases between. The CDR3 is made up of 15 amino acids. Germline V lookup: CDR1 SGHAT, CDR2 FQNNGV. In DNA, the CDR3 is TGTGCCAGCAGCTTAAGGGGGGGGGTTGAAGATACGCAGTATTTT. It yields the protein CASSLRGGVEDTQYF.

There are many counts of this clonotype. The rearrangement uses TRBV20-1 and TRBJ2-5, with D uncertain. CDR1 and CDR2 from the germline V gene are DFQATT and SNEGSKA (reference sequence). The CDR3 has 13 residues. V lost 4 bases to trimming and J lost 5 bases, with 14 bases between them. The DNA of the CDR3 is TGCAGTGCTATGGGTCTGGGTGGGGAGACCCAGTACTTC. This sequence encodes CSAMGLGGETQYF.

This sequence joins TRBV29-1 and TRBJ1-1; the D is unclear. The V and J ends lost 8 bases and 3 bases respectively, with 16 bases between them. Germline lookup yields CDR1 SQVTM and CDR2 ANQGSEA. The CDR3 runs 13 residues. The CDR3 sequence: CSPILTTDTEAFF. CDR3 DNA sequence: TGCAGCCCAATTCTCACGACGGACACTGAAGCTTTCTTT.

The V and J genes are TRBV7-2 and TRBJ2-1; D gene uncertain. Per the germline V gene, CDR1 is SGHTA and CDR2 is FQGNSA. Trimming took off 5 bases at V and 9 bases at J, with 14 bases between the two ends. The CDR3 sequence is 13 residues long. The CDR3 DNA reads as TGTGCCAGCAGCGTAGTTACGAGACGTGAGCAGTTCTTC. This codes for CASSVVTRREQFF.